These 9 T cell receptor beta chains came from one sample sequenced in a study of Tregs in tolerant kidney transplant recipients (dated by TCRdb to between 2018 and 2020). The library was generated by the immunoSEQ multiplex PCR assay. Here the immuneACCESS table is served through TCRdb, limited to in-frame sequences with V and J called. Missing clones are a known gap in these copies; in checked studies unresolved V genes cover under half, and the rest lacks a known reason. The sample includes tens of thousands of clones, with roughly four fifths observed a single time. 2% to 2.5% of the sample rests with the top ten. These receptors have no known antigen. Input material: Tregs from blood cultured with allogeneic cells. The receptors originated from a human donor in good health.

This chain links TRBV5-4 with TRBJ1-6, with D possibly being TRBD1 (5 bases). The CDR3 extends over 14 amino acids. Germline CDR1 and CDR2: SGHNT and YYREEE (reference sequence). The ends were cut back, 3 bases at V and 10 bases at J, with 14 bases in the middle. CDR3 sequence: CASSSPGPGSPLHF. For the CDR3, the DNA is TGTGCCAGCAGCTCGCCGGGACCGGGGTCACCCCTCCACTTT.

This rearrangement joins TRBV2 to TRBJ1-3; TRBD1 is a possible D gene (5 bases). The CDR3 runs 14 residues. With 6 bases removed from V and 2 bases from J, the gap between germline ends came to 11 bases. From germline, CDR1 is SNHLY and CDR2 FYNNEI. The CDR3 DNA reads TGTGCCAGCAGACTCCAGGGAACTGGAAACACCATATATTTT. This encodes CASRLQGTGNTIYF.

The chain combines TRBV27 with TRBJ2-7; 10 nucleotides line up with TRBD2. Trimming cost V 2 bases and J 2 bases; bases outside gene matches: 6. Per the germline V gene, CDR1 is MNHEY and CDR2 is SMNVEV (reference sequence). The CDR3 has 16 amino acids. The CDR3 sequence is CASSLGTSGNPYEQYF. The CDR3 nucleotides read TGTGCCAGCAGTTTAGGTACTAGCGGGAACCCCTACGAGCAGTACTTC.

The chain links TRBV7-6 to TRBJ2-4, with D perhaps given as TRBD1 or TRBD2 (6 bases each). Trimming took off 1 base at V and 9 bases at J, with 13 bases between the two ends. Germline V gene lookup returns CDR1 SGHVS and CDR2 FNYEAQ. CDR3 length: 14 amino acids. The CDR3 reads CASSLGGAGSIQYF. The DNA of the CDR3 is TGTGCCAGCAGCTTAGGGGGGGCCGGTAGCATTCAGTACTTC.

V and J are TRBV11-3 and TRBJ2-1, with D perhaps TRBD2 (7 bases). Trimming cost V 6 bases and J 3 bases, with 15 bases left between them. Per germline, CDR1 SGHNT and CDR2 YENEEA. This CDR3 has 15 residues. CDR3 loop: CASSLGGAIYNEQFF. The CDR3 coding sequence is TGTGCCAGCAGTCTGGGGGGGGCCATCTACAATGAGCAGTTCTTC. Looking up the rest from reference TRBV11-3 and TRBJ2-1 gives the full variable domain: EAGVVQSPRYKIIEKKQPVAFWCNPISGHNTLYWYLQNLGQGPELLIRYENEEAVDDSQLPKDRFSAERLKGVDSTLKIQPAELGDSAVYLCASSLGGAIYNEQFFGPGTRLTVL.

This clone was observed a few times. V is TRBV2 and J is TRBJ2-3; 9 bases are a match to TRBD1. Germline V gene data show CDR1 as SNHLY and CDR2 as FYNNEI. V shed 0 bases and J 2 bases; nucleotides not matched to a gene: 9. The CDR3 length is 18 residues. CDR3 DNA sequence: TGTGCCAGCAGTGAAGCAGGAGGGACAGGGTCGGACACAGATACGCAGTATTTT. Amino acids: CASSEAGGTGSDTDTQYF.

The rearrangement joins TRBV6-1 to TRBJ2-1; 12 positions match TRBD2. Germline lookup yields CDR1 MNHNS and CDR2 SASEGT. V trimming: 2 bases; J trimming: 9 bases; junction bases outside the gene matches: 5. The CDR3 consists of 15 residues. CDR3 coding DNA: TGTGCCAGCAGTGAAAGGCTAGCGGGAGGGATTGAGCAGTTCTTC. The encoded protein is CASSERLAGGIEQFF.

The V call is TRBV6-1, the J call TRBJ1-2; a weak D match, TRBD1 (6 bases). CDR3 length equals 11 residues. Germline V gene lookup returns CDR1 MNHNS and CDR2 SASEGT. V was clipped by 4 bases and J by 14 bases, with 14 bases between them. Written as DNA, the CDR3 is TGTGCCAGCAGTGTCCCGGACAGCCCTACCTTC. This gives the protein CASSVPDSPTF.

V and J are TRBV9 and TRBJ2-1; 12 bases are shared with TRBD2. Per the germline V gene, CDR1 is SGDLS and CDR2 is YYNGEE. This CDR3 is 16 amino acids long. V lost 2 bases, J lost 3 bases, and 3 bases stayed unmatched. Here the CDR3 reads CASSVTSGGYYNEQFF. The CDR3 bases are TGTGCCAGCAGCGTTACTAGCGGGGGGTACTACAATGAGCAGTTCTTC.